What follows are 15 T cell receptor beta chains derived from one specimen sequenced in a study of T cells expressing NK-cell markers. From the 5' RACE reads, TCRdb lists one entry per CDR3 protein and no DNA. The sample spans about 380,000 distinct CDR3 sequences; the ten largest clones claim roughly 5.4%. The sequenced material came from blood T cells: a sorted CD56 or NKG2C T cell subset, CD4+ or CD8+ T cells, or bulk PBMC T cells (not recorded which). These receptors all come from a man aged 18 to 69 in good health.

The rearrangement uses TRBV29-1 and TRBJ2-1; TCRdb designates TRBD2, a call that cannot be tested without DNA. From germline, CDR1 is SQVTM and CDR2 ANQGSEA. The CDR3 extends over 15 amino acids. CDR3 sequence reads: CSVAGLGSSYNEQFF.

The chain joins TRBV5-1 to TRBJ2-5; absent DNA, TCRdb's TRBD1 call cannot be checked. The CDR3 extends over 15 amino acids. Germline CDR1 reads SGHRS; CDR2 reads YFSETQ. This chain's CDR3 is CASSLETGVWETQYF.

The chain couples TRBV9 to TRBJ2-3; lacking DNA, the TRBD1 call made by TCRdb goes unchecked. CDR3 length: 15 residues. From germline, CDR1 is SGDLS and CDR2 YYNGEE. This chain's CDR3 is CASSVLNLGADTQYF. The variable domain in full, with the rest retrieved from reference TRBV9 and TRBJ2-3, is DSGVTQTPKHLITATGQRVTLRCSPRSGDLSVYWYQQSLDQGLQFLIQYYNGEERAKGNILERFSAQQFPDLHSELNLSSLELGDSALYFCASSVLNLGADTQYFGPGTRLTVL.

The gene calls are TRBV3-1 and TRBJ2-1. This CDR3 has 13 amino acids. Germline V CDR1 and CDR2: LGHDT, YNNKEL (reference sequence). The CDR3 sequence: CASSRTHGEKQFF.

The rearrangement links TRBV18 to TRBJ2-4; TCRdb indicates TRBD2, and absent DNA this call remains unverified. This CDR3 spans 13 amino acids. Germline V gene data show CDR1 as KGHSH and CDR2 as LQKENI. Here the CDR3 reads CASSPQAENIQYF.

The CDR3 reads CASSPGTSQYEQYF. The V gene is TRBV11-2, the J gene TRBJ2-7; lacking DNA, the TRBD2 call made by TCRdb goes unchecked. CDR3 size: 14 residues. Germline-derived CDR1 and CDR2 are SGHAT and FQNNGV. The full variable domain, in which reference TRBV11-2 and TRBJ2-7 provide the parts outside the CDR3, is EAGVAQSPRYKIIEKRQSVAFWCNPISGHATLYWYQQILGQGPKLLIQFQNNGVVDDSQLPKDRFSAERLKGVDSTLKIQPAKLEDSAVYLCASSPGTSQYEQYFGPGTRLTVT.

CDR3 residues: CASSHLWENTEAFF. This chain connects TRBV6-5 to TRBJ1-1. This CDR3 is built from 14 residues. Germline values: CDR1 MNHEY, CDR2 SVGAGI.

The rearrangement joins TRBV14 to TRBJ1-3. This CDR3 has 12 amino acids. Germline CDR1 is SGHDN and CDR2 is FVKESK. CDR3 residues: CASSRQGNTIYF. Full variable domain (rest looked up from reference TRBV14 and TRBJ1-3): EAGVTQFPSHSVIEKGQTVTLRCDPISGHDNLYWYRRVMGKEIKFLLHFVKESKQDESGMPNNRFLAERTGGTYSTLKVQPAELEDSGVYFCASSRQGNTIYFGEGSWLTVV.

The chain employs TRBV7-8 and TRBJ2-5; the TCRdb D gene call, TRBD2, has no DNA to confirm it. Germline CDR1 is SGHVS and CDR2 is FQNEAQ. The CDR3 is 16 amino acids. The CDR3 is CASSLGGGGGRETQYF.

The chain employs TRBV4-2 and TRBJ1-1; the TCRdb D gene call, TRBD1, has no DNA to confirm it. The CDR3 totals 15 residues. The germline CDR1 and CDR2 sequences are LGHNA and YNFKEQ. The CDR3 protein is CASKWGRDLNTEAFF.

The V gene is TRBV27, the J gene TRBJ1-2; the TRBD1 assignment by TCRdb is unverifiable without DNA. Germline V gives CDR1 MNHEY, CDR2 SMNVEV (reference sequence). CDR3 length: 16 residues. CDR3 sequence: CASSPNTGQGSYGYTF.

This chain links TRBV3-1 with TRBJ2-2; TCRdb gives TRBD1 as the D gene, but with no DNA this cannot be confirmed. Germline V gives CDR1 LGHDT, CDR2 YNNKEL (reference sequence). The CDR3 length is 13 residues. CDR3 amino acids: CASRGAVTGELFF.

The rearrangement joins TRBV12-3 or TRBV12-4 to TRBJ1-1; TCRdb's D call, TRBD1, is unchecked because there is no DNA. The CDR3 covers 17 residues. The CDR3 protein is CASSLGTGRGMNTEAFF.

The chain is built from TRBV20-1 and TRBJ1-4; TCRdb proposes TRBD1, but this gene call is untestable without DNA. CDR3 size: 14 residues. CDR1 DFQATT and CDR2 SNEGSKA come from the germline V gene (reference sequence). The CDR3 loop is CSASRGGGNEKLFF.

The chain combines TRBV12-5 with TRBJ2-7; TCRdb reports TRBD1, a call that lacks DNA to check it against. From germline, CDR1 is LGHNT and CDR2 FRNRAP. This CDR3 is 12 amino acids long. The CDR3 sequence is CASGLQGYEQYF.